This T cell receptor beta chain appears in the sequencing data of a study of T cells expressing NK-cell markers. Points from the study as a whole: More than 5 donors showed dominant NKG2C+ clonotypes comprising roughly 1.0-7.5% of their CD8+ T cells.

This CDR3 is built from 15 residues. The germline V gene encodes CDR1 MNHEY and CDR2 SVGAGI. Notes on this clonotype: Its antigen is unidentified.

TCRdb reprocessed the 5' RACE reads, keeping one entry per CDR3 protein, no DNA. The sample includes 500,000 or so distinct CDR3 sequences. The rearrangement links TRBV6-5 to TRBJ1-1; lacking DNA, the TRBD1 call made by TCRdb goes unchecked. This clonotype originated in a man younger than 35 in good health. The sequencing input was blood T cells: a sorted CD56 or NKG2C T cell subset, CD4+ or CD8+ T cells, or bulk PBMC T cells (not recorded which). CDR3: CASSYRGAGEVEAFF.